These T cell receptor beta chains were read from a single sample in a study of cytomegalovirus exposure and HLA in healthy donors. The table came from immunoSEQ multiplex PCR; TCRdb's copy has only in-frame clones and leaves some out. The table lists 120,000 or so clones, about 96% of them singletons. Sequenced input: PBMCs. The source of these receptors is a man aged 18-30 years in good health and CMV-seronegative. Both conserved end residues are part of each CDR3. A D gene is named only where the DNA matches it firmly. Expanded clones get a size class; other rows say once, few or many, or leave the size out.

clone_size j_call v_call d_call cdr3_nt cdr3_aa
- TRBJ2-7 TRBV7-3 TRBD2 TGTGCCAGCAGCGTAGCGGGAGTTGGGAACGAGCAGTACTTC CASSVAGVGNEQYF
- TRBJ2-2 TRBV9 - TGTGCCAGCAGCCCAACCAACGGGGTAGGTGACACCGGGGAGCTGTTTTTT CASSPTNGVGDTGELFF
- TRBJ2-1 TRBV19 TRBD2 TGTGCCAGTAGTATAGATCTCGGGACTAGCGGGGATAATGAGCAGTTCTTC CASSIDLGTSGDNEQFF
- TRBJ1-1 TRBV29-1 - TGCAGCGTTGTAAGCGCAGGGGAGAACACTGAAGCTTTCTTT CSVVSAGENTEAFF
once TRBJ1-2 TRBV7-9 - TGTGCCAGCAGCTTAGGGGGCACAGGACACTATGGCTACACCTTC CASSLGGTGHYGYTF
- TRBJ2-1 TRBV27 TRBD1 TGTGCCAGCAGTGCTAGACAGGGTCGCACGTCCTACAATGAGCAGTTCTTC CASSARQGRTSYNEQFF
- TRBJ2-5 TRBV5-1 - TGCGCCAGCAGCTCCGGGACTCACCAAGAGACCCAGTACTTC CASSSGTHQETQYF
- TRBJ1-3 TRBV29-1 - TGCAGCGTGGTAGACAGTTTGTACTCTGGAAACACCATATATTTT CSVVDSLYSGNTIYF
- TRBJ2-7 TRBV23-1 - TGCGCCAGCACCACCTATACCAACCGGAACAGCCCCTACGAGCAGTACTTC CASTTYTNRNSPYEQYF
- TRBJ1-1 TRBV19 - TGTGCCAGTAGTATGGCCTCGGTGAGGACTGAAGCTTTCTTT CASSMASVRTEAFF
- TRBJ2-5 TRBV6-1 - TGTGCCAGCAGTCTAGTTGCGAAGACCCAGTACTTC CASSLVAKTQYF
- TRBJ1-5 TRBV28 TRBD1 TGTGCCAGCAGTACGACAGGGGGCAATCAGCCCCAGCATTTT CASSTTGGNQPQHF
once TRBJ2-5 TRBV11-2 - TGTGCCAGCAGCTCATACACAACGAGCGGGCGACAATACTTC CASSSYTTSGRQYF
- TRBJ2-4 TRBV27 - TGTGCCAGCGGACCCCAGGGGCAAAACATTCAGTACTTC CASGPQGQNIQYF
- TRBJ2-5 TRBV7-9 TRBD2 TGTGCCAGCAGCTCCCCCACGGGGGGAGAGACCCAGTACTTC CASSSPTGGETQYF
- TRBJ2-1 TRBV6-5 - TGTGCCAGCAGCTCCGCGTATGAGCAGTTCTTC CASSSAYEQFF
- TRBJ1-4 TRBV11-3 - TGTGCCAGCAGCTGGGGCAGGGCTAATGAAAAACTGTTTTTT CASSWGRANEKLFF
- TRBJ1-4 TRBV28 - TGTGCCAGCAGTTCGAGTCTTGAAAAACTGTTTTTT CASSSSLEKLFF
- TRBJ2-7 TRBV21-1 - TGTGCCAGCAGCAAAGTTAGAATCTCCTACGAGCAGTACTTC CASSKVRISYEQYF
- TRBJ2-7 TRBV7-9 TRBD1 TGTGCCAGCAGCCTGAGCCGGGACAGGGGAACCCACGAGCAGTACTTC CASSLSRDRGTHEQYF
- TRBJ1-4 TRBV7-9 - TGTGCCAGCAGGCCACAGGGAAATGAAAAACTGTTTTTT CASRPQGNEKLFF
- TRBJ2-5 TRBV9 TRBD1 TGTGCCAGCAGCGCCCGAAACTTAAGGACAGGGGTAGGAGAGACCCAGTACTTC CASSARNLRTGVGETQYF
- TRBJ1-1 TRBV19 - TGTGCCAGTAGTATGGGTCGGGGGGCGGAAGCTTTCTTT CASSMGRGAEAFF
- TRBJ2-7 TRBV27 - TGTGCCAGCAGAACCGGTCTGAGCTCCTACGAGCAGTACTTC CASRTGLSSYEQYF
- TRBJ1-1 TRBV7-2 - TGTGCCAGCAGCTTAAGCCATGGTAAGGAAGGAGGGTTC CASSLSHGKEGGF
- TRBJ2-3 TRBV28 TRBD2 TGTGCCAGCAAGGTCGCGGGAGTCCCCACAGATACGCAGTATTTT CASKVAGVPTDTQYF
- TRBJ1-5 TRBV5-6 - TGTGCCAGCAGCTTAGACACTCAGGGGAATAGCAATCAGCCCCAGCATTTT CASSLDTQGNSNQPQHF
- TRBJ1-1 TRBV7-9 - TGTGCCAGCAGCTTAGCGGCAGGGATCGAGTACACTGAAGCTTTCTTT CASSLAAGIEYTEAFF
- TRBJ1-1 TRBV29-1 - TGCAGCGTTGAGACCAGGTTGAACACTGAAGCTTTCTTT CSVETRLNTEAFF
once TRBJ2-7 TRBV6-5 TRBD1 TGTGCCAGCACCCGGGACAGGGAAGGTGAAGAGCAGTACTTC CASTRDREGEEQYF
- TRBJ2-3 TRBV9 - TGTGCCAGCAATCGCAGGGATCTTTTAGATACGCAGTATTTT CASNRRDLLDTQYF
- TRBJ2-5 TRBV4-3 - TGCGCCAGCAGCCAAGATTTTGGCATCCAAGAGACCCAGTACTTC CASSQDFGIQETQYF
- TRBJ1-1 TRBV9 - TGTGCCAGCAGCGTTACCCCGGGACAGAACACTGAAGCTTTCTTT CASSVTPGQNTEAFF
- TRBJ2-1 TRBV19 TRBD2 TGTGCCAGTAACGGCGGGGGTTCCTACAATGAGCAGTTCTTC CASNGGGSYNEQFF
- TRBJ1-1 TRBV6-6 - TGTGCCAGCAGTCCATCACGGGGGGGGCCCACTGAAGCTTTCTTT CASSPSRGGPTEAFF
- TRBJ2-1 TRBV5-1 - TGCGCCAGCAGCTTGTTCCCCCTCTATCATGAGCAGTTCTTC CASSLFPLYHEQFF
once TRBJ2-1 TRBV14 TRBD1 TGTGCCAGCAGCCAACGACAGGGTTGGTCCTACAATGAGCAGTTCTTC CASSQRQGWSYNEQFF
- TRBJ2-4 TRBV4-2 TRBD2 TGTGCCAGCAGCCAAGAGGGGACGGGAGGTATTCAGTACTTC CASSQEGTGGIQYF
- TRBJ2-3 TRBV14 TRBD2 TGTGCCAGCAGCCAAAATACCGGGACTAGGGGAGGGACGCAGTATTTT CASSQNTGTRGGTQYF
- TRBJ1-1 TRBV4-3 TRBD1 TGCGCCAGCAGCCAAGGGACAGGAATAAACACTGAAGCTTTCTTT CASSQGTGINTEAFF
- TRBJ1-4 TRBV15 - TGTGCCACCAGCAGATCCAGGGGCACGGGGGGGTCAACAGAAAAACTGTTTTTT CATSRSRGTGGSTEKLFF
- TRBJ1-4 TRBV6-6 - TGTGCCAGCAGTTCGGGGTGGGGTACTAATGAAAAACTGTTTTTT CASSSGWGTNEKLFF
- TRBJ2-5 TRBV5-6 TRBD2 TGTGCCAGCAGCTTAGGTGGCGGGAGTCTATCGGAGACCCAGTACTTC CASSLGGGSLSETQYF
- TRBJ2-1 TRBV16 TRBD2 TGTGCCAGCAGTCCGACTAGCGGGAGGTCTAATGAGCAGTTCTTC CASSPTSGRSNEQFF
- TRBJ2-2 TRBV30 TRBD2 TGTGCCTGGACTAGCGGGAGGGGCACCGGGGAGCTGTTTTTT CAWTSGRGTGELFF
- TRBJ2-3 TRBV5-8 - TGTGCCAGCAGCCCGCGCCTAGCGCCCACAGATACGCAGTATTTT CASSPRLAPTDTQYF
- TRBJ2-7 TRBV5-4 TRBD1 TGTGCCAGCAGCTTGGCCGGGACAGTGAGTGAGCAGTACTTC CASSLAGTVSEQYF
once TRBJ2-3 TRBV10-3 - TGTGCCATCAGGGGGGACTTCACCACAGATACGCAGTATTTT CAIRGDFTTDTQYF
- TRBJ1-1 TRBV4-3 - TGCGCCAGCAGCCAAGCAGGCGTGAAAGGCACTGAAGCTTTCTTT CASSQAGVKGTEAFF